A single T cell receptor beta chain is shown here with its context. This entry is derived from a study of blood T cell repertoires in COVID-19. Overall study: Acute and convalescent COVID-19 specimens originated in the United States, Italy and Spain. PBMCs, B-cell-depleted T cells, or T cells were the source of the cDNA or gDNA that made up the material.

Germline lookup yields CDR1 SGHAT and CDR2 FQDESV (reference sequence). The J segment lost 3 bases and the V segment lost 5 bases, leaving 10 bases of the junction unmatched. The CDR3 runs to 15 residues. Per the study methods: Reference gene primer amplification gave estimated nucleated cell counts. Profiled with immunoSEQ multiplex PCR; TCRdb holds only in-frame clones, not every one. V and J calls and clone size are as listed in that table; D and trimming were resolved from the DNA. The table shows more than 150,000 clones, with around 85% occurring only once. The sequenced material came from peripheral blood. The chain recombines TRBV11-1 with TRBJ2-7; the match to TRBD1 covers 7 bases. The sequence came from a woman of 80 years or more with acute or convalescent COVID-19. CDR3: CASSRNRDRYYEQYF. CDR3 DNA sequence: TGTGCCAGCAGCCGAAATCGGGACAGATACTACGAGCAGTACTTC.